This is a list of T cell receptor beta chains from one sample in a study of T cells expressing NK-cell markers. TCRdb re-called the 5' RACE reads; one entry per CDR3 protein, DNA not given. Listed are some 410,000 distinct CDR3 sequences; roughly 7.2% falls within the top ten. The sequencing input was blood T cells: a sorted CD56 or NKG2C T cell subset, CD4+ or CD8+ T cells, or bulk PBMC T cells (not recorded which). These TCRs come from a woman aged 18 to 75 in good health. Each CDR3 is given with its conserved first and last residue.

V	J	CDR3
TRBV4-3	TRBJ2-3	CASSHAPSGGSTDTQYF
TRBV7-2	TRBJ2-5	CASSLEVGAQETQYF
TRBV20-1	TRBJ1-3	CSARVYRASGNTIYF
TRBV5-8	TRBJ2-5	CASSRGQAKETQYF
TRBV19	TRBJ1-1	CASSIDPDGNTEAFF
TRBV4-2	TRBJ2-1	CASTLNSGTYNEQFF
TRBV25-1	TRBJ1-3	CASSEGNTIYF
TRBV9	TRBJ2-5	CASSVEGWTGEETQYF
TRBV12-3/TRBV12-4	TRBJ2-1	CASSFGLAGGNEQFF
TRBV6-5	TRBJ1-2	CASSYLQGNGGYTF